In this sample, the clone carrying this T cell receptor (beta chain) turned up once. The RNA, about 0.45 to 1 ug, was put through reverse transcription using random hexamers. It was immunoSEQ multiplex PCR that amplified TCR beta CDR3 across 54 Vbeta and 13 Jbeta. TCRdb processed the immunoSEQ multiplex PCR reads anew with MiXCR; each CDR3 protein has one entry. The table lists 100,000 to 150,000 distinct CDR3 sequences, 85% to 95% of them singletons, with 0.093% in the top ten. Germline assignment: CDR1 SGDLS and CDR2 YYNGEE. CDR3 length: 14 residues. V dropped 2 bases and J dropped 6; count of bases not matched to a gene: 6. Multiple sclerosis controls were treatment-naive patients with stable or active relapsing-remitting disease. The authors negatively isolated CD8+ and CD4+ T cells and FACS-enriched TEMRA cells. This sample was included in a study of CD8 T cells in Susac syndrome.

This clonotype originated in a human donor with multiple sclerosis. This rearrangement joins TRBV9 to TRBJ2-3, with 7 bases matching TRBD1. Material: CD4+ T cells from PBMCs. The chain's CDR3 is CASSVLTGADTQYF. Written as DNA, the CDR3 is TGTGCCAGCAGCGTTTTAACAGGGGCGGATACGCAGTATTTT. The full variable domain, rest sourced from reference TRBV9 and TRBJ2-3, is DSGVTQTPKHLITATGQRVTLRCSPRSGDLSVYWYQQSLDQGLQFLIQYYNGEERAKGNILERFSAQQFPDLHSELNLSSLELGDSALYFCASSVLTGADTQYFGPGTRLTVL.